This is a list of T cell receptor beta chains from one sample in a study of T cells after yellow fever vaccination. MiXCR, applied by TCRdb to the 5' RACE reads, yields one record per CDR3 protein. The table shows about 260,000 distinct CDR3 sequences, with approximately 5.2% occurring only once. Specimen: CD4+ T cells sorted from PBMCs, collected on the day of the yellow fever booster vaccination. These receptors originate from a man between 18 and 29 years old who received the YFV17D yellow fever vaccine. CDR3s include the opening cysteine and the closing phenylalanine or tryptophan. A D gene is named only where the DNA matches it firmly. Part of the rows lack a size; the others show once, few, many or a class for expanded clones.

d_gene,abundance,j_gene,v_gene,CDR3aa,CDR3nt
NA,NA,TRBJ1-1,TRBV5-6,CASSLGLGALGTEAFF,TGTGCCAGCAGCTTGGGCTTGGGGGCTTTGGGGACTGAAGCTTTCTTT
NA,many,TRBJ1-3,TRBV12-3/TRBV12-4,CASSLKVLGISGNTIYF,TGTGCCAGCAGTTTAAAGGTCCTCGGGATCTCTGGAAACACCATATATTTT
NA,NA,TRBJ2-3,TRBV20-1,CSASSQGPSTDTQYF,TGCAGTGCTAGCTCGCAGGGACCGAGCACAGATACGCAGTATTTT
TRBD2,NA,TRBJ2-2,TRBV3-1,CASSQVAGDTGELFF,TGTGCCAGCAGCCAAGTGGCGGGGGACACCGGGGAGCTGTTTTTT
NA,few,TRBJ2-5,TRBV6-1,CASSEFLLTQETQYF,TGTGCCAGCAGTGAATTCCTCCTCACACAAGAGACCCAGTACTTC
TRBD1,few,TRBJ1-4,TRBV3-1,CASSQAVQDRDEKLFF,TGTGCCAGCAGCCAAGCGGTTCAGGACAGGGATGAAAAACTGTTTTTT
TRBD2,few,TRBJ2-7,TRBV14,CASSPGLAGLGSYEQYF,TGTGCCAGCAGCCCAGGACTAGCGGGCCTGGGGTCCTACGAGCAGTACTTC
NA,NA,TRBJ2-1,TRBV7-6,CASSLGLGAVYNEQFF,TGTGCCAGCAGCTTGGGTTTAGGGGCAGTTTACAATGAGCAGTTCTTC
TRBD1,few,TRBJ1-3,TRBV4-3,CASSQESGGPGNTIYF,TGCGCCAGCAGCCAAGAATCAGGGGGCCCTGGAAACACCATATATTTT
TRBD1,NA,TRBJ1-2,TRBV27,CASRLTGGGYTF,TGTGCCAGCAGGCTTACAGGGGGTGGCTACACCTTC
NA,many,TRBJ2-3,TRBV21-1,CASSNVGESTDTQYF,TGTGCCAGCAGCAACGTCGGGGAGAGCACAGATACGCAGTATTTT
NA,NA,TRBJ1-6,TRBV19,CAAGLGSDSPLHF,TGTGCCGCGGGTCTGGGGAGCGATTCACCCCTCCACTTT
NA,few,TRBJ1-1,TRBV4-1,CASSQGQRNTEAFF,TGCGCCAGCAGCCAAGGACAGAGGAACACTGAAGCTTTCTTT
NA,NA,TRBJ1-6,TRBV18,CASSPLAGTKSYNSPLHF,TGTGCCAGCTCACCACTGGCAGGGACGAAGTCCTATAATTCACCCCTCCACTTT
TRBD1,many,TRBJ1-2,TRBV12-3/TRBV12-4,CASRSQGAQYGYTF,TGTGCCAGCAGATCACAGGGGGCACAATATGGCTACACCTTC
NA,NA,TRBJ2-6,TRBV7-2,CASSRLSGANVLTF,TGTGCCAGCAGCCGACTCTCTGGGGCCAACGTCCTGACTTTC
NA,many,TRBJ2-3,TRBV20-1,CSAPKGDTQYF,TGCAGTGCGCCCAAGGGAGATACGCAGTATTTT
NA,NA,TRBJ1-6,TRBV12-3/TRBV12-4,CASSLWGWPYNSPLHF,TGTGCCAGCAGTTTATGGGGGTGGCCCTATAATTCACCCCTCCACTTT
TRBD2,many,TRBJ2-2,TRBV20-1,CSARPSGGTGELFF,TGCAGTGCGCGGCCTAGCGGGGGGACCGGGGAGCTGTTTTTT
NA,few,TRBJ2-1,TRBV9,CASSVDPGRGNEQFF,TGTGCCAGCAGCGTAGATCCGGGTCGGGGCAATGAGCAGTTCTTC
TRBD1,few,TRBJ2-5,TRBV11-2,CASSLMGTGQETQYF,TGTGCCAGCAGCTTAATGGGGACAGGGCAAGAGACCCAGTACTTC
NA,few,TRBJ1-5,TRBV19,CASSKFGQNNQPQHF,TGTGCCAGTAGTAAGTTTGGACAGAACAATCAGCCCCAGCATTTT
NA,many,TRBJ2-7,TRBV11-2,CASSSYEQYF,TGTGCCAGCAGCTCCTACGAGCAGTACTTC
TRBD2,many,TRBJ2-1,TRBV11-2,CASSFLADPYNEQFF,TGTGCCAGCAGCTTCCTAGCGGACCCTTACAATGAGCAGTTCTTC
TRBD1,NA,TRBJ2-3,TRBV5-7,CARGRTGSRTDTQYF,TGTGCCAGAGGGAGGACAGGGTCTCGCACAGATACGCAGTATTTT
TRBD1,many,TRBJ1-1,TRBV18,CASSPTTGGHTEAFF,TGTGCCAGCTCACCTACAACAGGGGGACACACTGAAGCTTTCTTT
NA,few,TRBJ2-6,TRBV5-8,CASSFDRFGANVLTF,TGTGCCAGCAGCTTCGACAGGTTCGGGGCCAACGTCCTGACTTTC
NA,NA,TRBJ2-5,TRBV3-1,CASSRWETQYF,TGTGCCAGCAGCCGATGGGAGACCCAGTACTTC
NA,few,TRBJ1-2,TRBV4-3,CASSQDRQRTNYGYTF,TGCGCCAGCAGCCAAGATAGGCAGAGAACTAACTATGGCTACACCTTC